The 23 T cell receptor beta chains presented below share a single source sample, sequenced in a study of T cells in Graves' hyperthyroidism and ophthalmopathy. The investigators amplified TCR beta CDR3 regions from RNA transcripts. In the first-round RT-PCR of the TCR CDR3, the HTBI primer set was used. Each CDR3 protein gets one entry after TCRdb re-called the multiplex PCR reads with MiXCR. The sample lists 600,000 to 900,000 distinct CDR3 sequences, around 15% seen once, with about 8.4% in the top ten. Sequencing input: blood. The source is a man younger than 30 with Graves' hyperthyroidism.

This clonotype was detected a few times. This chain uses TRBV24-1 with TRBJ2-3; D possibly matches TRBD1 or TRBD2 (6 bases each). Trimming pared 0 bases from V and 5 bases from J, leaving 14 bases between. The CDR3 contains 16 residues. Germline V gene data show CDR1 as KGHDR and CDR2 as SFDVKD. The CDR3 loop reads CATSDLKGGEGDTQYF. CDR3 DNA: TGTGCCACCAGTGATTTGAAGGGGGGAGAAGGAGATACGCAGTATTTT.

In its sample, this clonotype was seen a few times. The chain joins TRBV12-3 or TRBV12-4 to TRBJ2-5; 12 bases match TRBD2. This CDR3 is 15 amino acids long. V trimming: 2 bases; J trimming: 3 bases; junction bases outside the gene matches: 1. The CDR3 loop is CASSLLAGGKETQYF. CDR3 DNA: TGTGCCAGCAGTTTACTAGCGGGAGGGAAAGAGACCCAGTACTTC.

The chain employs TRBV28 and TRBJ2-3, with D possibly TRBD1 on 6 matching bases. Germline loops: CDR1 MDHEN, CDR2 SYDVKM. Trimming removed 5 bases from V and 2 bases from J, with 20 bases in between. This CDR3 contains 17 residues. The DNA of the CDR3 is TGTGCCAGCAGTCAACCGCAACCAGGACAGAACACAGATACGCAGTATTTT. It specifies CASSQPQPGQNTDTQYF. The variable domain in full, with the rest retrieved from reference TRBV28 and TRBJ2-3, is DVKVTQSSRYLVKRTGEKVFLECVQDMDHENMFWYRQDPGLGLRLIYFSYDVKMKEKGDIPEGYSVSREKKERFSLILESASTNQTSMYLCASSQPQPGQNTDTQYFGPGTRLTVL.

The V gene is TRBV20-1, the J gene TRBJ2-5; D ambiguous. CDR1 is DFQATT and CDR2 is SNEGSKA in the germline V gene (reference sequence). V lost 3 bases, J lost 10 bases, and 15 bases lay in between. This CDR3 comprises 12 residues. This CDR3 is CSARALGNYQYF. The CDR3 bases are TGCAGTGCTAGGGCCCTGGGGAACTACCAGTACTTC.

This chain connects TRBV19 to TRBJ1-2; a weak D match, TRBD1 (5 bases). CDR1 is LNHDA, CDR2 SQIVND, per germline (reference sequence). Deletions cut 10 bases from V and 4 bases from J, with 19 bases between. This CDR3 is built from 14 residues. The chain's CDR3 is CATRDLGTSYGYTF. The CDR3 DNA reads TGTGCCACCCGGGATCTGGGGACGAGCTATGGCTACACCTTC.

For this clonotype: It may be a read error: a sequence one base away is much more abundant. The V call is TRBV10-2, the J call TRBJ2-1; TRBD2 matches 8 bases. The germline gives CDR1 WSHSY, CDR2 SAAADI. CDR3 length equals 17 residues. The V segment lost 4 bases and the J segment 8 bases; nucleotides outside the gene matches: 16. CDR3 region: CASSGDSGTAMYDEQFF. CDR3 in DNA: TGCGCCAGCAGTGGGGATAGCGGGACGGCGATGTACGATGAGCAGTTCTTC.

The chain combines TRBV14 with TRBJ2-2; the match to TRBD2 covers 10 bases. The J segment lost 4 bases and the V segment lost 4 bases, leaving 6 bases of the junction unmatched. This CDR3 is 16 amino acids long. In germline, CDR1 is SGHDN, CDR2 FVKESK. CDR3 nucleotides: TGTGCCAGCAGCCGCCAGAGACTAGCGGGCACCGGGGAGCTGTTTTTT. This sequence encodes CASSRQRLAGTGELFF.

This clonotype has at least ten counts. The rearrangement links TRBV20-1 to TRBJ2-1, with TRBD2 matching 11 bases. This CDR3 contains 14 residues. J lost 6 bases, V lost 5 bases, and 6 bases had no gene match. CDR1 is DFQATT, CDR2 SNEGSKA, per germline (reference sequence). The CDR3 region has the DNA TGCAGTGCTGTGCTAGCGGGAGGAGCCAATGAGCAGTTCTTC. As protein: CSAVLAGGANEQFF.

The V gene is TRBV5-5, the J gene TRBJ2-3, with D perhaps assigned TRBD1 or TRBD2 (5 bases each). Germline V lookup: CDR1 SGHKS, CDR2 YYEKEE (reference sequence). The CDR3 contains 15 residues. Trimming took 2 bases from V and 1 from J, leaving 11 bases between them. The CDR3 spells CASSFSRDGTDTQYF. The DNA for the CDR3 is TGTGCCAGCAGCTTTTCTCGGGACGGCACAGATACGCAGTATTTT.

This rearrangement joins TRBV4-1 to TRBJ2-7; D possibly corresponds to TRBD2 (5 bases). Trimming cost V 1 base and J 2 bases, with 12 bases left between them. The CDR3 extends over 15 amino acids. Germline CDR1 and CDR2: MGHRA and YSYEKL. The CDR3 loop is CASSQVGGFTYEQYF. In nucleotides, the CDR3 is TGCGCCAGCAGCCAAGTCGGAGGTTTTACCTACGAGCAGTACTTC.

This clonotype showed up many times. The chain uses TRBV7-9 and TRBJ2-5, with 9 bases lining up with TRBD1. Trimming at V came to 4 bases and at J to 4 bases, leaving 4 bases not matched to a gene. CDR1 SEHNR and CDR2 FQNEAQ come from the germline V gene (reference sequence). This CDR3 has 14 residues. The CDR3 sequence: CASSSRQGGETQYF. The DNA for the CDR3 is TGTGCCAGCAGCTCCCGACAGGGGGGAGAGACCCAGTACTTC.

This clonotype came up many times. The V gene is TRBV12-3 or TRBV12-4, the J gene TRBJ1-3; 7 bases agree with TRBD1. Trimming cost V 6 bases and J 4 bases; bases outside gene matches: 6. The CDR3 consists of 14 residues. The CDR3 here is CASSNTGDGNTIYF. DNA of the CDR3: TGTGCCAGCAGCAACACAGGGGACGGAAACACCATATATTTT.

This clonotype was seen repeatedly, ten times or more. The chain is built from TRBV11-2 and TRBJ2-2; 15 bases map to TRBD2. Trimming removed 5 bases from V and 1 base from J; junction bases left unmatched: 8. Germline V CDR1 and CDR2: SGHAT, FQNNGV. This CDR3 spans 19 amino acids. For the CDR3, the DNA is TGTGCCAGCAGCCCGGGAGGACTAGCGGGGGGGAGGAACACCGGGGAGCTGTTTTTT. This encodes CASSPGGLAGGRNTGELFF.

This clonotype was counted between two and nine times. A much larger clone lies a single base off, so this may be a read error. A read error is likely, as this CDR3 ends without the conserved phenylalanine or tryptophan. The chain uses TRBV7-3 and TRBJ1-5; D is possibly TRBD1 (5 bases). The CDR3 has 13 residues. The germline V gene has CDR1 SGHTA and CDR2 FQGTGA. V lost 6 bases, J lost 9 bases, and 15 bases lay in between. CDR3 nucleotides: TGTGCCAGCAGGGGGGGGACCCATGTGCCCCAGCATCTT. This translates into CASRGGTHVPQHL.

This clonotype turned up a few times. The V and J genes are TRBV7-9 and TRBJ1-1; D gene unclear. CDR1 SEHNR and CDR2 FQNEAQ come from the germline V gene (reference sequence). This CDR3 comprises 14 residues. Between the trimmed V and J ends, which lost 1 base and 5 bases, there was a span of 11 bases. CDR3 in DNA: TGTGCCAGCAGCTTAGTAGGTATCCAGACTGAAGCTTTCTTT. This codes for CASSLVGIQTEAFF. The full variable domain, completed using reference TRBV7-9 and TRBJ1-1, is DTGVSQNPRHKITKRGQNVTFRCDPISEHNRLYWYRQTLGQGPEFLTYFQNEAQLEKSRLLSDRFSAERPKGSFSTLEIQRTEQGDSAMYLCASSLVGIQTEAFFGQGTRLTVV.

V gene TRBV30 combines with J gene TRBJ2-2; D unclear. Trimming removed 0 bases from V and 6 bases from J, with 8 bases in between. Germline CDR1 reads GTSNPN; CDR2 reads SVGIG (reference sequence). This CDR3 contains 13 residues. CDR3 in DNA: TGTGCCTGGAGTGTACTCTCCCCCGGGGAGCTGTTTTTT. Protein sequence: CAWSVLSPGELFF.

The rearrangement uses TRBV15 and TRBJ2-3; TRBD2 matches 12 bases. This CDR3 contains 16 residues. Trimming cost V 1 base and J 5 bases; bases outside gene matches: 4. The germline V gene encodes CDR1 LNHNV and CDR2 YYDKDF (reference sequence). The CDR3 loop reads CATSRGPGLAGDTQYF. CDR3 sequence (DNA): TGTGCCACCAGCAGAGGTCCGGGACTAGCGGGAGATACGCAGTATTTT.

This sequence joins TRBV29-1 and TRBJ2-3; TRBD2 is a possible D gene (6 bases). Trimming shortened V by 6 bases and J by 2 bases, and 15 bases separated the two germline ends. This CDR3 is 14 amino acids long. Germline V gene lookup returns CDR1 SQVTM and CDR2 ANQGSEA. The CDR3 region has the DNA TGCAGCGTCGTGCTAGCGAAACACACAGATACGCAGTATTTT. Residues: CSVVLAKHTDTQYF.

The sample holds a few counts of this clonotype. The rearrangement links TRBV10-3 to TRBJ2-5, with TRBD2 matching over 8 bases. The CDR3 consists of 13 residues. The germline CDR1 and CDR2 sequences are ENHRY and SYGVKD. The V and J ends lost 8 bases and 5 bases, in that order; junction bases with no gene match: 7. The CDR3 spells CAIRAGEGETQYF. CDR3 DNA sequence: TGTGCCATCCGAGCGGGAGAGGGTGAGACCCAGTACTTC.

The gene calls are TRBV20-1 and TRBJ2-3; D tentatively fits TRBD1 or TRBD2 (6 bases each). CDR1 DFQATT and CDR2 SNEGSKA come from the germline V gene (reference sequence). V lost 5 bases, J lost 2 bases, and 23 bases lay in between. The CDR3 sequence is 17 residues long. CDR3 region: CSAASPRGLGYTDTQYF. The CDR3 DNA is TGCAGTGCTGCCTCGCCCCGGGGGCTAGGTTACACAGATACGCAGTATTTT.

The sample holds many counts of this clonotype. The chain recombines TRBV28 with TRBJ1-4, with D perhaps TRBD1 (5 bases). Germline V gene lookup returns CDR1 MDHEN and CDR2 SYDVKM. This CDR3 region has 15 residues. With 5 bases removed from V and 8 bases from J, the gap between germline ends came to 18 bases. CDR3 DNA: TGTGCCAGCAGTCCACCGGCTTCCGGGGGGGAAAAACTGTTTTTT. Translation gives CASSPPASGGEKLFF. Full variable domain (missing parts from reference TRBV28 and TRBJ1-4): DVKVTQSSRYLVKRTGEKVFLECVQDMDHENMFWYRQDPGLGLRLIYFSYDVKMKEKGDIPEGYSVSREKKERFSLILESASTNQTSMYLCASSPPASGGEKLFFGSGTQLSVL.

Points on this clonotype: A much larger clone differs from this one at a single base, so this may be a read error. This chain joins TRBV7-3 and TRBJ2-1; 11 bases match TRBD2. Germline V gene lookup returns CDR1 SGHTA and CDR2 FQGTGA. The CDR3 totals 16 residues. The CDR3, as DNA: TGTGCCAGCAGCCTCAATCTAGCGGGGGGCTACAATGGGCAGTTCTTC. Translated, it gives CASSLNLAGGYNGQFF.

This clonotype is a singleton in its sample. The chain links TRBV9 to TRBJ2-1, with D possibly being TRBD1 (5 bases). Germline CDR1 SGDLS, CDR2 YYNGEE. This CDR3 comprises 17 residues. V was clipped by 3 bases and J by 6 bases, with 22 bases between them. In DNA form, the CDR3 reads TGTGCCAGCAGCGCCCGGACGGGCAGGGCTAACAGCAATGAGCAGTTCTTC. It translates to CASSARTGRANSNEQFF.